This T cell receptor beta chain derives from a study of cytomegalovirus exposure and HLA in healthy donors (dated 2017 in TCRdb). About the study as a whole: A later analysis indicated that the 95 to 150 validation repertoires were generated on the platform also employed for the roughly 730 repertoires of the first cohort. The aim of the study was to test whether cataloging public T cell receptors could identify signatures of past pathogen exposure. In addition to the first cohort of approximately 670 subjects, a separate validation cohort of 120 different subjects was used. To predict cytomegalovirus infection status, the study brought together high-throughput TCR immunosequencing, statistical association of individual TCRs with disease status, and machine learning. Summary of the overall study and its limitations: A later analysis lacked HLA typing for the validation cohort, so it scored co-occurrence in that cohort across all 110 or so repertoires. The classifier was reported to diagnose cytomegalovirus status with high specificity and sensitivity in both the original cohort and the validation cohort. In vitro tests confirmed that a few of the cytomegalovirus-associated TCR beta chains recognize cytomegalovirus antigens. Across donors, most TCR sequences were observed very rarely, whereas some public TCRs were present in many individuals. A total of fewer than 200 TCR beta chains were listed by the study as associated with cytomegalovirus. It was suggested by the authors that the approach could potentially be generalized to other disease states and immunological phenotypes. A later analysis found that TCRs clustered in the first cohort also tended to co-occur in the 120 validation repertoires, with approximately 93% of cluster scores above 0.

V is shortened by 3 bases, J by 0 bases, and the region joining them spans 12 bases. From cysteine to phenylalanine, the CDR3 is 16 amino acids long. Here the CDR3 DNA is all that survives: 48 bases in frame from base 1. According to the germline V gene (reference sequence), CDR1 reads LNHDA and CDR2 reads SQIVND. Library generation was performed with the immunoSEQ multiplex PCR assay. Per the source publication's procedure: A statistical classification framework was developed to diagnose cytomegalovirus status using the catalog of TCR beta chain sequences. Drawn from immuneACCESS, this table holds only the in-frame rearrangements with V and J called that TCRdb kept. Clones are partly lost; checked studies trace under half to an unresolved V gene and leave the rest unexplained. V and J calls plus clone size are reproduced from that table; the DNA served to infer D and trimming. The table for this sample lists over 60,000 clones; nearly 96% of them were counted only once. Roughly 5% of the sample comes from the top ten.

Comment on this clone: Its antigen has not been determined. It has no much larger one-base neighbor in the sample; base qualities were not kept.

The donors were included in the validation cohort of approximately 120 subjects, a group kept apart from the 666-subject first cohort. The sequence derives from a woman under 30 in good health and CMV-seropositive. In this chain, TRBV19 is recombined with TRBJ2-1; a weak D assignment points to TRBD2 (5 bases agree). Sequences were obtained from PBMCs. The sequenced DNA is TGTGCCAGTAGTATTACCGAGGGTATCTCCTACAATGAGCAGTTCTTC. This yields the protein CASSITEGISYNEQFF. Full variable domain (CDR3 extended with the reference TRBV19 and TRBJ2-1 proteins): DGGITQSPKYLFRKEGQNVTLSCEQNLNHDAMYWYRQDPGQGLRLIYYSQIVNDFQKGDIAEGYSVSREKKESFPLTVTSAQKNPTAFYLCASSITEGISYNEQFFGPGTRLTVL.